A selection of T cell receptor beta chains follows, all from one sample in a study of Graves' ophthalmopathy and Graves' hyperthyroidism. TCRdb reanalysed the multiplex PCR reads using MiXCR and keeps one entry per CDR3 protein. Among some 1.1 million distinct CDR3 sequences, 35% to 45% were seen once, and the ten largest hold approximately 10%. Sequencing used peripheral blood or thyroid tissue (not recorded which). These receptors came from an adult man with Graves' hyperthyroidism. Each CDR3 is given with its conserved first and last residue. D genes are given only for firm matches. Clone size appears in some rows only: once, few, many, or a class for an expanded clone.

>NA|many|TRBV15|TRBJ2-7
CATSGGYLYEQYF
TGTGCCACCAGCGGGGGGTACCTCTACGAGCAGTACTTC
>NA|NA|TRBV2|TRBJ1-1
CASRGTGSEAFF
TGTGCCAGCAGGGGAACAGGTTCTGAAGCTTTCTTT
>NA|NA|TRBV28|TRBJ2-2
CASSLRKHNTGELFF
TGTGCCAGCAGTCTACGAAAACACAACACCGGGGAGCTGTTTTTT
>NA|many|TRBV5-8|TRBJ1-2
CASSLIGSFYGYTF
TGTGCCAGCAGCTTGATAGGGAGTTTCTATGGCTACACCTTC
>NA|many|TRBV12-3/TRBV12-4|TRBJ1-4
CASSLRGTSNEKLFF
TGTGCCAGCAGCCTCCGCGGGACAAGTAATGAAAAACTGTTTTTT
>TRBD2|NA|TRBV9|TRBJ2-5
CASSVGTSGGLYQETQYF
TGTGCCAGCAGCGTAGGGACTAGCGGGGGATTATATCAAGAGACCCAGTACTTC
>TRBD1|NA|TRBV28|TRBJ1-2
CASSSGGQGTGYTF
TGTGCCAGCAGTTCAGGCGGACAGGGGACTGGCTACACCTTC
>TRBD2|NA|TRBV29-1|TRBJ2-6
CSASSGTSGPITGANVLTF
TGCAGCGCCTCATCCGGGACTAGCGGGCCAATTACTGGGGCCAACGTCCTGACTTTC
>NA|NA|TRBV7-9|TRBJ2-7
CASSLRGAAQQYF
TGTGCCAGCAGCTTACGGGGGGCGGCGCAGCAGTACTTC
>TRBD1|once|TRBV24-1|TRBJ1-2
CATSDPGTGVYGYTF
TGTGCCACCAGTGACCCCGGGACAGGGGTGTATGGCTACACCTTC
>TRBD1|many|TRBV25-1|TRBJ1-1
CASRGQANTEAFF
TGTGCCAGCAGGGGACAGGCGAACACTGAAGCTTTCTTT
>NA|few|TRBV20-1|TRBJ2-7
CSASRDPGSYEQYF
TGCAGTGCTAGCCGGGATCCAGGATCCTACGAGCAGTACTTC
>TRBD1|NA|TRBV10-3|TRBJ1-2
CASKPVTGTKTMGYTF
TGTGCCAGCAAACCAGTGACAGGGACGAAAACTATGGGCTACACCTTC
>NA|few|TRBV5-4|TRBJ1-1
CASSGGLGTTEAFF
TGTGCCAGCAGCGGGGGATTAGGGACCACTGAAGCTTTCTTT
>TRBD1|NA|TRBV12-3/TRBV12-4|TRBJ1-1
CASSLGTAGGPAFF
TGTGCCAGCAGTTTAGGTACGGCAGGGGGCCCAGCTTTCTTT
>TRBD1|many|TRBV7-8|TRBJ2-5
CASSLSAPNRGRETQYF
TGTGCCAGCAGCTTAAGCGCTCCAAACAGGGGGCGAGAGACCCAGTACTTC
>NA|few|TRBV20-1|TRBJ1-1
CSARAWEGYTEAFF
TGCAGTGCTAGAGCGTGGGAGGGGTACACTGAAGCTTTCTTT
>TRBD1|NA|TRBV7-8|TRBJ1-2
CASRSGTGTSYTF
TGTGCCAGCAGGTCTGGGACAGGGACTAGCTACACCTTC
>NA|NA|TRBV2|TRBJ1-5
CASSEVGSSQPQHF
TGTGCCAGCAGTGAAGTGGGGAGCAGTCAGCCCCAGCATTTT
>NA|NA|TRBV7-2|TRBJ2-3
CASSLVIHSGNPHF
TGTGCCAGCAGCTTAGTAATTCATAGCGGCAATCCCCATTTT
>NA|many|TRBV7-9|TRBJ1-2
CASTSGGRGYTF
TGTGCCAGCACCTCAGGAGGGAGAGGCTACACCTTC
>NA|NA|TRBV20-1|TRBJ1-4
CSAARDSATNEKLFF
TGCAGTGCTGCTCGTGACAGTGCAACTAATGAAAAACTGTTTTTT
>TRBD1|NA|TRBV5-1|TRBJ1-2
CASSLGQGLSGYTF
TGCGCCAGCAGCTTGGGACAGGGGCTTTCTGGCTACACCTTC
>NA|NA|TRBV18|TRBJ1-1
CASSPPGWDTEAFF
TGTGCCAGCTCACCTCCGGGGTGGGACACTGAAGCTTTCTTT
>NA|many|TRBV29-1|TRBJ1-2
CSVDAHSYGYTF
TGCAGCGTTGATGCCCACAGCTATGGCTACACCTTC
>TRBD2|once|TRBV12-3/TRBV12-4|TRBJ2-5
CASSELGLAQETQYF
TGTGCCAGCAGCGAATTGGGACTAGCGCAAGAGACCCAGTACTTC
>TRBD1|NA|TRBV2|TRBJ1-6
CASSEGLAGTETLHF
TGTGCCAGCAGTGAGGGACTAGCGGGGACAGAGACACTCCACTTT
>TRBD1|NA|TRBV7-3|TRBJ2-7
CASRARDRGREQYF
TGTGCCAGCAGAGCCCGGGACAGGGGGCGCGAGCAGTACTTC
>NA|many|TRBV24-1|TRBJ2-5
CATSDLGLETQYF
TGTGCCACCAGTGATTTAGGGCTGGAGACCCAGTACTTC
>NA|few|TRBV10-2|TRBJ2-7
CASSDSGQGDYEQYF
TGCGCCAGCAGTGACTCCGGGCAGGGAGACTACGAGCAGTACTTC
>TRBD1|NA|TRBV7-9|TRBJ2-7
CASRQDGTGTYEQYF
TGTGCCAGCAGACAAGATGGGACAGGCACCTACGAGCAGTACTTC
>NA|NA|TRBV14|TRBJ1-1
CASSHPPGDTEAFF
TGTGCCAGCAGCCATCCTCCAGGCGACACTGAAGCTTTCTTT
>NA|NA|TRBV5-5|TRBJ1-3
CASSLPDNWRGGNTIYF
TGTGCCAGCAGCTTGCCGGATAACTGGCGGGGTGGAAACACCATATATTTT
>NA|many|TRBV20-1|TRBJ1-5
CSASDATRASPPQHF
TGCAGTGCTAGTGACGCGACACGGGCCTCACCCCCCCAGCATTTT
>TRBD1|many|TRBV20-1|TRBJ1-2
CSARDLGQGAAGYTF
TGCAGTGCTAGAGATTTGGGACAGGGGGCGGCTGGCTACACCTTC
>NA|many|TRBV14|TRBJ2-5
CASSQDLRETQYF
TGTGCCAGCAGCCAAGATCTCCGGGAGACCCAGTACTTC
>NA|NA|TRBV10-2|TRBJ1-2
CASSDSGQGGYTF
TGCGCCAGCAGTGACTCCGGGCAGGGTGGCTACACCTTC
>TRBD2|many|TRBV10-2|TRBJ2-7
CASSNSGASYEQYF
TGCGCCAGCAGTAATAGCGGGGCTTCCTACGAGCAGTACTTC
>TRBD2|few|TRBV12-3/TRBV12-4|TRBJ2-7
CASSLAASGIGEYF
TGTGCCAGCAGTTTAGCGGCTAGCGGGATTGGGGAGTACTTC
>TRBD2|many|TRBV20-1|TRBJ2-7
CSARKGRTSSYEQYF
TGCAGTGCTAGAAAAGGGCGGACTAGCTCCTACGAGCAGTACTTC
>NA|NA|TRBV2|TRBJ2-7
CASSEARDEQYF
TGTGCCAGCAGTGAAGCCCGTGACGAGCAGTACTTC
>TRBD2|NA|TRBV7-8|TRBJ2-6
CASSFPASGGANVLTF
TGTGCCAGCAGCTTCCCTGCTAGCGGGGGGGCGAACGTCCTGACTTTC